This T cell receptor beta chain was recovered during a study of healthy donors' naive CD4 and CD8 T cells. Study-wide background: All functional IMGT TCR alpha variants were covered by new primers.

CD4+CD8-CD45RO-CD45RA+ cells were naive CD4+; CD8+CD4-CD45RA+CD27bright cells were naive CD8+. General study results and limits: Positive CDR3 charge linked to CD4+ cells, negative to CD8+ cells. Chains were not paired, since alpha and beta were sequenced in bulk.

The CDR3 extends over 15 amino acids. Germline loops: CDR1 MNHEY, CDR2 SVGAGI. V lost 5 bases and J lost 3; bases outside the gene matches: 8. TCR libraries were built from approximately 0.45 ug of total RNA by linear amplification. TCRdb called the reads again in MiXCR, with one record for every CDR3 protein. The sample lists approximately 180,000 distinct CDR3 sequences, 65% to 80% occurring once. In the case of this clonotype: Its matching antigen is unknown.

The V call is TRBV6-5, the J call TRBJ1-2, with TRBD1 matching 8 bases. Sequencing was done on a sample of naive CD4+ and CD8+ T cells sorted from blood, pooled from several donors. The TCR originated in a pool of human donors in good health; the sample pools cells from several healthy donors. The CDR3 is CASSISGGSYYGYTF. In DNA form, the CDR3 reads TGTGCCAGCAGTATTTCAGGGGGCTCCTACTATGGCTACACCTTC.